One sample yielded the 29 T cell receptor beta chains listed below, sequenced in a study of T cells in Graves' hyperthyroidism and ophthalmopathy. RNA transcripts gave rise to amplified TCR beta CDR3 regions. A first-round RT-PCR of the TCR CDR3 used the HTBI primer set. Via MiXCR, TCRdb re-called the multiplex PCR reads, giving one row per CDR3 protein. This sample has some 440,000 distinct CDR3 sequences; 15% to 17% occur once, and the top ten carry approximately 7.5%. The material sequenced was blood. These TCRs come from a woman aged 18-29 years with Graves' hyperthyroidism.

This clonotype came up many times. The chain joins TRBV7-3 to TRBJ2-3, with no clear D. This CDR3 region has 15 residues. Trimming took off 3 bases at V and 0 bases at J, with 10 bases between the two ends. Per germline, CDR1 SGHTA and CDR2 FQGTGA. Here the CDR3 DNA reads TGTGCCAGCAGCTTCGGGCGAGCTAGCACAGATACGCAGTATTTT. Translating it yields CASSFGRASTDTQYF.

DNA of the CDR3: TGTGCCACCAGTGAACCGGGGGCTGGAAATTCACCCCTCCACTTT. Translated: CATSEPGAGNSPLHF. The rearrangement uses TRBV24-1 and TRBJ1-6, with a weak D call TRBD1 (6 bases). Germline V CDR1 and CDR2: KGHDR, SFDVKD. V lost 4 bases and J lost 7, with 13 bases in between. CDR3 size: 15 residues.

This clonotype showed up many times. The V and J genes are TRBV20-1 and TRBJ2-5; the D is unclear. The CDR3 is made up of 13 amino acids. Germline V lookup: CDR1 DFQATT, CDR2 SNEGSKA (reference sequence). V lost 5 bases and J lost 5, with 15 bases in between. The chain's CDR3 is CSAPRSQMETQYF. In DNA form, the CDR3 reads TGCAGTGCTCCCAGGAGTCAGATGGAGACCCAGTACTTC.

This clonotype was recorded a few times. The V call is TRBV7-8, the J call TRBJ2-5; possibly TRBD2 for D (6 bases). CDR1 and CDR2 (germline): SGHVS, FQNEAQ. Trimming removed 2 bases from V and 7 bases from J, with 11 bases in between. The CDR3 length is 13 residues. CDR3: CASSLIQEGTQYF. For the CDR3, the DNA is TGTGCCAGCAGCTTAATCCAGGAGGGGACCCAGTACTTC.

In this sample, this clonotype turned up many times. This CDR3 is CASSHYGIRVPLHF. DNA for the CDR3: TGTGCCAGCAGTCATTACGGAATTCGGGTCCCCCTCCACTTT. This chain connects TRBV11-2 to TRBJ1-6; D gene ambiguous. This CDR3 comprises 14 residues. Trimming took off 6 bases at V and 13 bases at J, with 19 bases between the two ends. Germline-derived CDR1 and CDR2 are SGHAT and FQNNGV. Full variable domain (remainder filled in from reference TRBV11-2 and TRBJ1-6): EAGVAQSPRYKIIEKRQSVAFWCNPISGHATLYWYQQILGQGPKLLIQFQNNGVVDDSQLPKDRFSAERLKGVDSTLKIQPAKLEDSAVYLCASSHYGIRVPLHFGNGTRLTVT.

This clonotype was seen many times. This sequence joins TRBV2 and TRBJ1-1, with unresolved D. The CDR3 has 12 residues. The ends were cut back, 1 base at V and 10 bases at J, with 10 bases in the middle. Per germline, CDR1 SNHLY and CDR2 FYNNEI. In nucleotides, the CDR3 is TGTGCCAGCAGTGAAGACCCTTTTATAGCTTTCTTT. Residues: CASSEDPFIAFF.

There are many counts of this clonotype. The chain is built from TRBV5-1 and TRBJ2-7; 10 positions agree with TRBD1. Per the germline V gene, CDR1 is SGHRS and CDR2 is YFSETQ. The trim removed 0 bases at V and 5 bases at J, leaving 5 bases unmatched. This CDR3 region has 15 residues. The DNA for the CDR3 is TGCGCCAGCAGCTTGGAGGGACAGGGGCGAGACGAGCAGTACTTC. The encoded protein is CASSLEGQGRDEQYF.

This clonotype was seen just once. Sequence at one end of the junction differs from germline and may be a read error. The chain joins TRBV3-1 to TRBJ2-5, with 8 bases lining up with TRBD1. CDR1 is LGHDT and CDR2 is YNNKEL in the germline V gene (reference sequence). The CDR3 is made up of 14 amino acids. The CDR3 spells CASIKTGEVGTQYF. CDR3 DNA sequence: TGCGCCAGCATAAAGACAGGGGAAGTAGGGACCCAGTACTTC.

This clonotype has ten or more counts. The CDR3 coding sequence is TGTGCCAGCACCCAACGGGACTATACGAACACCGGGGAGCTGTTTTTT. Protein product: CASTQRDYTNTGELFF. The chain joins TRBV7-9 to TRBJ2-2, with 7 nucleotides matching TRBD2. This CDR3 has 16 amino acids. Germline CDR1 SEHNR, CDR2 FQNEAQ (reference sequence). The junction had 8 bases not matched to a gene; V was cut back by 7 bases and J by 0 bases.

This clonotype was picked up a small number of times. The chain has TRBV12-3 or TRBV12-4 and TRBJ1-2, with D maybe TRBD1 (6 bases). CDR3 length: 15 amino acids. The germline V and J ends were trimmed by 2 bases and 0 bases, with 10 bases remaining between them. CDR3 sequence reads: CASSLSGVPNYGYTF. In nucleotides, the CDR3 is TGTGCCAGCAGTTTATCAGGGGTTCCTAACTATGGCTACACCTTC.

This clonotype has ten or more counts. V is TRBV12-3 or TRBV12-4 and J is TRBJ2-5; 7 bases line up with TRBD2. CDR3 length equals 14 residues. V lost 6 bases, J lost 4 bases, and 8 bases stayed unmatched. The CDR3 is CASSTPGGVETQYF. The CDR3 DNA sequence: TGTGCCAGCAGCACCCCGGGGGGAGTAGAGACCCAGTACTTC.

This clonotype was seen only a few times. V is TRBV3-1 and J is TRBJ1-5; D is perhaps TRBD1 (6 bases). The CDR3 has 18 amino acids. Trimming removed 4 bases at V and 1 base at J, with 20 bases between. Looked up from germline, CDR1 is LGHDT and CDR2 is YNNKEL (reference sequence). Written as DNA, the CDR3 is TGTGCCAGCAGCCCCAGAGCGGGGGCGGTCACAAGCAATCAGCCCCAGCATTTT. This gives the protein CASSPRAGAVTSNQPQHF.

This clonotype was counted ten times or more. The chain employs TRBV2 and TRBJ1-2, with D possibly matching TRBD1 (6 bases). The germline V and J ends were trimmed by 4 bases and 3 bases, with 12 bases remaining between them. The CDR3 has 14 residues. Germline V gene lookup returns CDR1 SNHLY and CDR2 FYNNEI. The CDR3 is CASSGTGSYYGYTF. The CDR3 nucleotides are TGTGCCAGCAGTGGAACAGGGTCTTACTATGGCTACACCTTC.

At least ten counts were recorded for this clonotype. V and J are TRBV7-9 and TRBJ2-7, with 9 bases aligning to TRBD1. The CDR3 totals 16 residues. Unmatched junction bases numbered 5, after V lost 1 base and J lost 1 base. The germline V gene encodes CDR1 SEHNR and CDR2 FQNEAQ (reference sequence). In nucleotides, the CDR3 is TGTGCCAGCAGCTTAGTCGGGGACAGGGCTTCCTACGAGCAGTACTTC. Residues: CASSLVGDRASYEQYF.

This clonotype was detected only a few times. V is TRBV5-1 and J is TRBJ1-1; D gene ambiguous. The length of the CDR3 is 14 residues. The germline V gene encodes CDR1 SGHRS and CDR2 YFSETQ. V shed 0 bases and J shed 10 bases, with 16 bases lying between them. The CDR3 DNA is TGCGCCAGCAGCTTGGGTTTTGGGGTTCCTGGAGCTTTCTTT. This codes for CASSLGFGVPGAFF.

The genes are TRBV5-1 and TRBJ1-5; D uncertain. Germline CDR1 SGHRS, CDR2 YFSETQ. This CDR3 comprises 13 residues. Trimming removed 5 bases at V and 4 bases at J, with 10 bases between. The chain's CDR3 is CASREGLNQPQHF. DNA for the CDR3: TGCGCCAGCAGGGAGGGATTAAATCAGCCCCAGCATTTT. The complete variable domain, with remaining parts taken from reference TRBV5-1 and TRBJ1-5, reads KAGVTQTPRYLIKTRGQQVTLSCSPISGHRSVSWYQQTPGQGLQFLFEYFSETQRNKGNFPGRFSGRQFSNSRSEMNVSTLELGDSALYLCASREGLNQPQHFGDGTRLSIL.

This clonotype was found many times. This chain connects TRBV20-1 to TRBJ2-5; tentatively, D is TRBD1 or TRBD2 (5 bases each). The CDR3 runs to 15 residues. The V gene's germline CDR1 is DFQATT and CDR2 SNEGSKA (reference sequence). Trimming pared 5 bases from V and 4 bases from J, leaving 20 bases between. CDR3 sequence (DNA): TGCAGTGCTCCGAGAGGCTTCGGTGGGGGAGAGACCCAGTACTTC. Its protein product is CSAPRGFGGGETQYF.

Ten or more counts support this clonotype. CDR3 region: CASSGTGAPGELFF. The CDR3 bases are TGTGCCAGCTCCGGGACAGGGGCCCCCGGGGAGCTGTTTTTT. The V and J genes are TRBV2 and TRBJ2-2, with 10 bases that match TRBD1. The CDR3 has 14 residues. The V gene end was trimmed by 8 bases and the J gene end by 6 bases; junction bases not matched to a gene: 6. Germline CDR1 is SNHLY and CDR2 is FYNNEI.

The genes are TRBV9 and TRBJ2-5; 9 bases are a match to TRBD2. This CDR3 contains 18 residues. The germline gives CDR1 SGDLS, CDR2 YYNGEE. V was clipped by 0 bases and J by 1 base; unmatched bases: 10. The CDR3: CASSVVGGGAPIQETQYF. The DNA for the CDR3 is TGTGCCAGCAGCGTAGTCGGCGGGGGGGCCCCAATCCAAGAGACCCAGTACTTC.

Turning to this clonotype: Given a much more abundant clone one base away, this may be a read error. The J gene is TRBJ1-5, the V gene TRBV7-8; D is uncertain. CDR1 is SGHVS, CDR2 FQNEAQ, per germline. CDR3 size: 14 residues. CDR3 residues: CASSLASSNRPQHF. CDR3 nucleotide sequence: TGTGCCAGCAGCTTAGCGAGTAGCAATCGGCCCCAGCATTTT.

This rearrangement joins TRBV19 to TRBJ1-6; a possible D gene is TRBD1 (6 bases). Trimming shortened V by 6 bases and J by 8 bases, and 17 bases separated the two germline ends. Germline values: CDR1 LNHDA, CDR2 SQIVND (reference sequence). The CDR3 sequence is 15 residues long. The CDR3 DNA reads as TGTGCCAGTAGCCCTATTCTCCAGGGGTATTCACCCCTCCACTTT. It codes for CASSPILQGYSPLHF.

This clonotype was detected ten times or more. The V and J genes are TRBV10-3 and TRBJ1-3, with D hard to call. Germline CDR1 and CDR2: ENHRY and SYGVKD. There are 15 residues in the CDR3. V gave up 2 bases and J gave up 0 bases, with 8 bases separating them. In nucleotides, the CDR3 is TGTGCCATCAGTGAGCCGAACAGCTCTGGAAACACCATATATTTT. It yields the protein CAISEPNSSGNTIYF.

This clonotype was seen at least ten times. The rearrangement links TRBV5-6 to TRBJ2-7; D ambiguous. Germline CDR1 reads SGHDT; CDR2 reads YYEEEE. This CDR3 is 15 amino acids long. The V gene lost 4 bases and the J gene lost 12 bases, with 26 bases spanning the gap. CDR3 protein: CASSPRFGLLNHLYF. The CDR3, as DNA: TGTGCCAGCAGCCCAAGGTTCGGGCTCCTCAACCACTTGTACTTC.

To note about this clonotype: A much larger clone lies one base from this, so it may be a read error. The CDR3 DNA reads as TGTGCCAGCAGCTTCTTGACAGGGGGATATAATTCACCCCCCCACTTT. This gives the protein CASSFLTGGYNSPPHF. This rearrangement joins TRBV7-2 to TRBJ1-6; TRBD1 aligns across 9 bases. There are 16 residues in the CDR3. Germline V lookup: CDR1 SGHTA, CDR2 FQGNSA.

This clonotype has only a few counts. The chain carries TRBV11-3 and TRBJ2-2; D ambiguous. The CDR3 totals 12 residues. Trimming cost V 5 bases and J 7 bases, with 8 bases left between them. The V gene's germline CDR1 is SGHNT and CDR2 YENEEA. The chain's CDR3 is CASSEAGGELFF. The CDR3 DNA is TGTGCCAGCAGCGAAGCAGGCGGGGAGCTGTTTTTT.

This clonotype was detected ten times or more. The V call is TRBV7-9, the J call TRBJ2-3; a possible D gene is TRBD1 (6 bases). V was trimmed by 5 bases and J by 0 bases, leaving 12 bases between them. Germline V gene lookup returns CDR1 SEHNR and CDR2 FQNEAQ (reference sequence). CDR3 length equals 15 residues. The CDR3 DNA follows: TGTGCCAGCAGCCCAGGGGCCTCAAGCACAGATACGCAGTATTTT. It specifies CASSPGASSTDTQYF. Full variable domain (outside the CDR3, taken from reference TRBV7-9 and TRBJ2-3): DTGVSQNPRHKITKRGQNVTFRCDPISEHNRLYWYRQTLGQGPEFLTYFQNEAQLEKSRLLSDRFSAERPKGSFSTLEIQRTEQGDSAMYLCASSPGASSTDTQYFGPGTRLTVL.

In DNA, the CDR3 is TGTGCCATTACGGGAAGCGGAGGGTATGAGCAGTTCTTC. Translation gives CAITGSGGYEQFF. V is TRBV10-3 and J is TRBJ2-1; tentatively, D is TRBD2 (6 bases). The CDR3 covers 13 residues. Trimming removed 9 bases at V and 8 bases at J, with 17 bases between. The germline gives CDR1 ENHRY, CDR2 SYGVKD.

The V gene is TRBV11-2, the J gene TRBJ1-4; D is uncertain. Germline V lookup: CDR1 SGHAT, CDR2 FQNNGV. Trimming took 2 bases from V and 4 from J, leaving 14 bases between them. This CDR3 contains 16 residues. CDR3 sequence (DNA): TGTGCCAGCAGCTTATTACTTGGGGTCCTTAATGAAAAACTGTTTTTT. It is translated as CASSLLLGVLNEKLFF.

The J gene is TRBJ1-2, the V gene TRBV19, with a tentative D call TRBD1 (6 bases). In germline, CDR1 is LNHDA, CDR2 SQIVND (reference sequence). This CDR3 region has 15 residues. V gave up 5 bases and J gave up 4 bases, with 17 bases separating them. DNA of the CDR3: TGTGCCAGTAGTGTCGAGACAGGTAACTTCTATGGCTACACCTTC. Its translation is CASSVETGNFYGYTF.